The 15 T cell receptor beta chains reported below all come from one sample, sequenced in a study of OX40 agonist ivuxolimab in advanced cancers. Clones were read by immunoSEQ multiplex PCR, and TCRdb kept only the in-frame ones, dropping some. The sample shows approximately 38,000 clones, roughly 80% of them seen only once. The specimen was CD4+ or CD8+ T cells sorted from blood, collected in a trial of the OX40 agonist ivuxolimab. The receptors originated from an adult with an advanced solid tumor such as melanoma, head and neck, liver or kidney cancer.

The chain is built from TRBV7-8 and TRBJ2-7, with 9 bases lining up with TRBD2. This CDR3 is built from 15 residues. Germline V gives CDR1 SGHVS, CDR2 FQNEAQ. Trimming took 6 bases from V and 1 from J; bases not matched to a gene: 7. The CDR3 DNA reads TGTGCCAGCAGTTCCAAGCGGGAGGTTTCCTACGAGCAGTACTTC. Protein sequence: CASSSKREVSYEQYF.

The rearrangement uses TRBV11-2 and TRBJ1-5; the D is unclear. Trimming stripped 1 base from V and 2 bases from J, with 9 bases between. Germline CDR1 SGHAT, CDR2 FQNNGV. This CDR3 is 15 amino acids long. For the CDR3, the DNA is TGTGCCAGCAGCTTAGGGCGTTTAGGCAATCAGCCCCAGCATTTT. Amino acids: CASSLGRLGNQPQHF.

V and J are TRBV18 and TRBJ2-7; D assignment may be TRBD1 or TRBD2 (5 bases each). In germline, CDR1 is KGHSH, CDR2 LQKENI. This CDR3 has 14 residues. Trimming took 6 bases from V and 6 from J, leaving 18 bases between them. The DNA of the CDR3 is TGTGCCAGCTCTCTAAACCAGGGTGGGGGCGAGCAGTACTTC. This translates into CASSLNQGGGEQYF.

The V gene is TRBV13, the J gene TRBJ1-1; tentative D call: TRBD1 (5 bases). CDR3 size: 12 residues. From germline, CDR1 is PRHDT and CDR2 FYEKMQ (reference sequence). Deletions cut 3 bases from V and 8 bases from J, with 10 bases between. The CDR3 coding sequence is TGTGCCAGCAGCTTGGTGGGGGAGGAAGCTTTCTTT. It is translated as CASSLVGEEAFF.

V usage is TRBV11-2 and J usage is TRBJ1-4, with unresolved D. This CDR3 contains 16 residues. Trimming removed 0 bases at V and 8 bases at J, with 16 bases between. Germline loops: CDR1 SGHAT, CDR2 FQNNGV. CDR3 loop: CASSLDRGGRYEKLFF. DNA of the CDR3: TGTGCCAGCAGCTTAGATCGGGGAGGGCGATACGAAAAACTGTTTTTT.

J is TRBJ1-5 and V is TRBV7-2, with D unresolved. Germline lookup yields CDR1 SGHTA and CDR2 FQGNSA. V was clipped by 1 base and J by 0 bases, with 4 bases between them. The CDR3 consists of 14 residues. The CDR3 DNA is TGTGCCAGCAGCTTAGACAGTAGCAATCAGCCCCAGCATTTT. It translates to CASSLDSSNQPQHF.

The CDR3 nucleotides read TGTGCCAGCACGGCCGTTCGGGGTTACAATGAGCAGTTCTTC. Protein sequence: CASTAVRGYNEQFF. The V call is TRBV2, the J call TRBJ2-1, with TRBD2 as a possible D gene (5 bases). Germline CDR1 and CDR2: SNHLY and FYNNEI. Trimming removed 7 bases at V and 4 bases at J, with 14 bases between. The CDR3 contains 14 residues.

This clone occurred once. The V and J genes are TRBV5-6 and TRBJ1-5; 9 positions agree with TRBD1. V dropped 2 bases and J dropped 2; count of bases not matched to a gene: 8. CDR3 length: 17 amino acids. The germline CDR1 and CDR2 sequences are SGHDT and YYEEEE. The CDR3 sequence is CASSFYRGRAGNQPQHF. CDR3 nucleotide sequence: TGTGCCAGCAGCTTCTACAGGGGGCGGGCGGGCAATCAGCCCCAGCATTTT.

The chain is built from TRBV2 and TRBJ1-1, with TRBD1 matching 10 bases. CDR3 length: 16 amino acids. Germline V gene sequence: CDR1 SNHLY, CDR2 FYNNEI. V was clipped by 9 bases and J by 1 base; unmatched bases: 11. This CDR3 is CASQGGQGVRNTEAFF. Here the CDR3 DNA reads TGTGCCAGTCAAGGAGGACAGGGGGTACGGAACACTGAAGCTTTCTTT.

The CDR3 reads CASSQEGDTQYF. The CDR3 region has the DNA TGCGCCAGCAGCCAAGAGGGGGATACGCAGTATTTT. This rearrangement joins TRBV4-3 to TRBJ2-3; D gene uncertain. The CDR3 sequence is 12 residues long. The V and J ends lost 0 bases and 6 bases respectively, with 4 bases between them. Germline V CDR1 and CDR2: LGHNA, YSLEER.

The chain is built from TRBV7-9 and TRBJ2-7, with TRBD1 identical over 9 bases. The CDR3 is made up of 15 amino acids. CDR1 and CDR2 (germline): SEHNR, FQNEAQ (reference sequence). J lost 0 bases, V lost 5 bases, and 5 bases had no gene match. The CDR3 region is CASSRGQGISYEQYF. Written as DNA, the CDR3 is TGTGCCAGCAGCAGGGGACAGGGTATCTCCTACGAGCAGTACTTC.

The rearrangement joins TRBV5-1 to TRBJ2-7, with 8 bases fitting TRBD1. The CDR3 length is 14 residues. Germline V lookup: CDR1 SGHRS, CDR2 YFSETQ. The J segment lost 5 bases and the V segment lost 4 bases, leaving 8 bases of the junction unmatched. The CDR3 coding sequence is TGCGCCAGCAGCATTACCGGGACAGGTAACGAGCAGTACTTC. As protein: CASSITGTGNEQYF.

The chain combines TRBV5-4 with TRBJ1-1; the D gene is possibly TRBD1 (6 bases). Germline loops: CDR1 SGHNT, CDR2 YYREEE (reference sequence). Trimming removed 2 bases at V and 1 base at J, with 12 bases between. CDR3 length: 15 amino acids. The CDR3 region has the DNA TGTGCCAGCAGCTTATTCGGGACAAGGAACACTGAAGCTTTCTTT. Translation: CASSLFGTRNTEAFF.

The chain combines TRBV9 with TRBJ2-1; D may be TRBD1 (6 bases). This CDR3 is 15 amino acids long. The V end was cut by 0 bases, the J end by 4 bases, with 11 bases between. CDR1 and CDR2 (germline): SGDLS, YYNGEE. The CDR3 nucleotides read TGTGCCAGCAGCGTAGGGGCAGGGGCATACAATGAGCAGTTCTTC. Translating it yields CASSVGAGAYNEQFF.

The chain combines TRBV21-1 with TRBJ2-1; the table names TRBD1, a call not compared with the DNA. TRBV21-1 corresponds to a pseudogene. The CDR3 spans 15 residues. The CDR3 DNA reads TGTGCCAGCAGCTCACGTACAGGTACCAACAATGAGCAGTTCTTC. Its translation: CASSSRTGTNNEQFF.